Presented here are 10 T cell receptor beta chains from one specimen sequenced in a study of PD-1 blockade in classical Hodgkin lymphoma. Exposure to brentuximab vedotin varied, and each patient had relapsed following autologous stem cell transplantation. Method: immunoSEQ multiplex PCR; TCRdb's copy keeps in-frame clones and lacks some. There are 98,000 or so clones in the sample; 89% occur only once, and 20% lies in the top ten. The sample in question was peripheral blood mononuclear cells (PBMCs), obtained before the second cycle of nivolumab. The receptors originated from a human donor with classical Hodgkin lymphoma.

The chain combines TRBV27 with TRBJ2-6; possible D gene TRBD2, 6 bases. V lost 6 bases, J lost 2 bases, and 14 bases lay in between. The CDR3 is made up of 16 amino acids. Germline CDR1 and CDR2: MNHEY and SMNVEV (reference sequence). CDR3 nucleotides: TGTGCCAGCAGGGCGGGGACGGGCGCTGGGGCCAACGTCCTGACTTTC. This codes for CASRAGTGAGANVLTF.

The chain combines TRBV2 with TRBJ2-2, with D hard to call. This CDR3 has 13 amino acids. Deletions cut 7 bases from V and 5 bases from J, with 11 bases between. Germline values: CDR1 SNHLY, CDR2 FYNNEI. The CDR3 loop is CASIPAPTGELFF. DNA for the CDR3: TGTGCCAGCATCCCGGCCCCGACCGGGGAGCTGTTTTTT.

CDR3 loop: CASSSPGLAGGHSYEQYF. CDR3 nucleotides: TGTGCCAGTAGTTCGCCGGGACTAGCGGGAGGCCACTCCTACGAGCAGTACTTC. The gene calls are TRBV19 and TRBJ2-7; 15 bases line up with TRBD2. Germline CDR1 and CDR2: LNHDA and SQIVND (reference sequence). This CDR3 is 18 amino acids long. Trimming removed 5 bases from V and 0 bases from J; junction bases left unmatched: 8.

This clone has just one count. The chain joins TRBV5-4 to TRBJ2-7, with a possible D match to TRBD1 (6 bases). Trimming left V 4 bases short and J 6 bases short, with 11 bases between. CDR1 is SGHNT and CDR2 is YYREEE in the germline V gene (reference sequence). The CDR3 has 12 amino acids. As DNA, the CDR3 is TGTGCCAGCAGCCAACAGGGTAGCGAGCAGTACTTC. Translation gives CASSQQGSEQYF. Full variable domain (outside the CDR3, taken from reference TRBV5-4 and TRBJ2-7): ETGVTQSPTHLIKTRGQQVTLRCSSQSGHNTVSWYQQALGQGPQFIFQYYREEENGRGNFPPRFSGLQFPNYSSELNVNALELDDSALYLCASSQQGSEQYFGPGTRLTVT.

The rearrangement uses TRBV19 and TRBJ2-1; D not certain. Per the germline V gene, CDR1 is LNHDA and CDR2 is SQIVND (reference sequence). The CDR3 has 15 amino acids. V lost 4 bases to trimming and J lost 0 bases, with 10 bases between them. Here the CDR3 DNA reads TGTGCCAGTAGTAAAGGTCAGACCTCCTACAATGAGCAGTTCTTC. Protein sequence: CASSKGQTSYNEQFF.

V and J are TRBV19 and TRBJ1-4, with 8 positions matching TRBD1. This CDR3 comprises 14 residues. Looked up from germline, CDR1 is LNHDA and CDR2 is SQIVND (reference sequence). The V and J ends lost 9 bases and 5 bases, in that order; junction bases with no gene match: 8. CDR3 DNA sequence: TGTGCCAGCAACTTTCCAGGGGGCAATGAAAAACTGTTTTTT. Its translation is CASNFPGGNEKLFF.

The chain has TRBV7-2 and TRBJ1-1; 7 nucleotides align to TRBD1. The CDR3 is 15 residues long. J was trimmed by 3 bases and V by 0 bases; bases with no gene match: 4. The germline V gene has CDR1 SGHTA and CDR2 FQGNSA. The CDR3, as DNA: TGTGCCAGCAGCTTAGCCCAGGGGGGGGACACTGAAGCTTTCTTT. This codes for CASSLAQGGDTEAFF.

The chain is built from TRBV14 and TRBJ2-2; tentatively, D is TRBD1 (6 bases). Germline V lookup: CDR1 SGHDN, CDR2 FVKESK. The CDR3 totals 15 residues. Trimming removed 0 bases at V and 6 bases at J, with 11 bases between. CDR3: CASSQENRVAGELFF. The CDR3 DNA sequence: TGTGCCAGCAGCCAAGAAAACAGGGTGGCCGGGGAGCTGTTTTTT.

The sample holds one count of this clone. The gene calls are TRBV15 and TRBJ2-3, with D uncertain. Germline-derived CDR1 and CDR2 are LNHNV and YYDKDF (reference sequence). CDR3 length: 13 amino acids. With 5 bases removed from V and 6 bases from J, the gap between germline ends came to 12 bases. Written as DNA, the CDR3 is TGTGCCACCAGCCGTCAGCGTGGTGATACGCAGTATTTT. This encodes CATSRQRGDTQYF.

The V and J genes are TRBV4-1 and TRBJ1-4, with a possible D match to TRBD1 (5 bases). The CDR3 is made up of 15 amino acids. Trimming took 4 bases from V and 8 from J, leaving 17 bases between them. Germline assignment: CDR1 MGHRA and CDR2 YSYEKL. In nucleotides, the CDR3 is TGCGCCAGCAGCCGAGTGGGGGGGGATGGAGAAAAACTGTTTTTT. Its protein is CASSRVGGDGEKLFF.